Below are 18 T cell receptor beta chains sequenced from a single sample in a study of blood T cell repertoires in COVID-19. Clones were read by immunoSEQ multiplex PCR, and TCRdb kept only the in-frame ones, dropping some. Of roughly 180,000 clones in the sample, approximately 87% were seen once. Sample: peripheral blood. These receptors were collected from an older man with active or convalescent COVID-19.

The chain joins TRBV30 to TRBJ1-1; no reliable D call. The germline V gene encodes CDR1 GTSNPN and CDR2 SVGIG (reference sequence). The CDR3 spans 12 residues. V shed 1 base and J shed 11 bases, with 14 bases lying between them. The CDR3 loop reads CAWSGQANWAFF. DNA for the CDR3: TGTGCCTGGAGTGGTCAAGCCAACTGGGCTTTCTTT.

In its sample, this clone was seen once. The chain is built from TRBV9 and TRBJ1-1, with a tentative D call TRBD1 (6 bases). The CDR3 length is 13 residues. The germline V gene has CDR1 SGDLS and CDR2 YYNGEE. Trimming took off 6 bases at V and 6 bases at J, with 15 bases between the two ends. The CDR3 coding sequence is TGTGCCAGCAACTTGGACAGCCATTCTGAAGCTTTCTTT. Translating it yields CASNLDSHSEAFF.

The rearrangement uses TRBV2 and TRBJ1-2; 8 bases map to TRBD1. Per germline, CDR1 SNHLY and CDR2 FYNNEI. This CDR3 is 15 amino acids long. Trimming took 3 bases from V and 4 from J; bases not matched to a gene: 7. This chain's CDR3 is CASSEDRVEGYGYTF. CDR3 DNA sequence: TGTGCCAGCAGTGAGGACAGGGTTGAGGGCTATGGCTACACCTTC.

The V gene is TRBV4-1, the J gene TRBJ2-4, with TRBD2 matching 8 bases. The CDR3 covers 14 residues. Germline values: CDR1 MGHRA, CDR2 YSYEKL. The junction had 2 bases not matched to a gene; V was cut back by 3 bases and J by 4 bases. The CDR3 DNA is TGCGCCAGCAGCCAGCCTAGCGGGAAAAACATTCAGTACTTC. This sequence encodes CASSQPSGKNIQYF.

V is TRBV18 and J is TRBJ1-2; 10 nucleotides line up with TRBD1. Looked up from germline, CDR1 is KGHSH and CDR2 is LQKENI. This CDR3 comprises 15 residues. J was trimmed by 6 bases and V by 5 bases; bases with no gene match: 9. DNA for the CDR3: TGTGCCAGCTCAGACGCAGGGACAGGGGCGGATGGCTACACCTTC. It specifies CASSDAGTGADGYTF. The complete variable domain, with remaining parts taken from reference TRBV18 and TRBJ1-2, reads NAGVMQNPRHLVRRRGQEARLRCSPMKGHSHVYWYRQLPEEGLKFMVYLQKENIIDESGMPKERFSAEFPKEGPSILRIQQVVRGDSAAYFCASSDAGTGADGYTFGSGTRLTVV.

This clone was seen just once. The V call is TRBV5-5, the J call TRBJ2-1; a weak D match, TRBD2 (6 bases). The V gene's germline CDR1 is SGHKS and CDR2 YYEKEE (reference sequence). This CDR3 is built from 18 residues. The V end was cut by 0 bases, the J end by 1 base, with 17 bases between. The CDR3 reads CASSLAISWGVSYNEQFF. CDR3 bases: TGTGCCAGCAGCTTGGCTATCAGTTGGGGGGTATCCTACAATGAGCAGTTCTTC.

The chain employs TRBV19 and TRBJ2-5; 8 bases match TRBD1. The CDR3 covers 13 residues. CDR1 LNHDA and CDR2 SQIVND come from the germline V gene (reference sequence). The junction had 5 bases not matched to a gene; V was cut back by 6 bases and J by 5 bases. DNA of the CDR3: TGTGCCAGTAGACCCACAGGGGGGGAGACCCAGTACTTC. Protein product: CASRPTGGETQYF.

CDR3 sequence (DNA): TGCGCCAGCAGCCAAGTCTACACCGGGGAGCTGTTTTTT. Residues: CASSQVYTGELFF. V and J are TRBV4-1 and TRBJ2-2; D not certain. With 1 base removed from V and 3 bases from J, the gap between germline ends came to 3 bases. The CDR3 spans 13 residues. CDR1 and CDR2 (germline): MGHRA, YSYEKL.

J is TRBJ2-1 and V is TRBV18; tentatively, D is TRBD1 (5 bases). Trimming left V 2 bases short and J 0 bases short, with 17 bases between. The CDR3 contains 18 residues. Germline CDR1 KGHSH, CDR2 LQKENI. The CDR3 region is CASSPIRQRGSSYNEQFF. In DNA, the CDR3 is TGTGCCAGCTCACCAATACGACAAAGGGGAAGCTCCTACAATGAGCAGTTCTTC.

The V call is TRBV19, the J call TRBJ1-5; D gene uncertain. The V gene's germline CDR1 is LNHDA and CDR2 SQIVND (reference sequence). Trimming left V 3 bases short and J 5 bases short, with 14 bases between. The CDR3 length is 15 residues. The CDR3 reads CASSIGRAIHQPQHF. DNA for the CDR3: TGTGCCAGTAGTATCGGTCGTGCGATTCATCAGCCCCAGCATTTT.

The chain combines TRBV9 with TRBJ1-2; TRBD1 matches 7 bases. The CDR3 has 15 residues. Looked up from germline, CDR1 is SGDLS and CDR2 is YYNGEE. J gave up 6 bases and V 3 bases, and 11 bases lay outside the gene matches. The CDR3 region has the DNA TGTGCCAGCAGCGCCCAGACAGGGTCGGGACATGGCTACACCTTC. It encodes CASSAQTGSGHGYTF.

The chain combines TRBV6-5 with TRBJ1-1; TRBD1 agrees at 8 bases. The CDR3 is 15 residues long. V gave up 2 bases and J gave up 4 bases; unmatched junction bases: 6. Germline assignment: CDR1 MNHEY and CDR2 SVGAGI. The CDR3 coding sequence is TGTGCCAGCAGTTACGCGAGGACAGGGAGCACTGAAGCTTTCTTT. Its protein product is CASSYARTGSTEAFF.

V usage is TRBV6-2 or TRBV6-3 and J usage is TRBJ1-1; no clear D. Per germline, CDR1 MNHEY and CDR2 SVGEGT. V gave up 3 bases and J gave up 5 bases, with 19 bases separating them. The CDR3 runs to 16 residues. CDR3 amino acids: CASSYHYLAPGTEAFF. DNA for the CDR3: TGTGCCAGCAGTTATCATTACCTCGCCCCGGGGACTGAAGCTTTCTTT.

The CDR3 loop is CATSDSTGGGEKLFF. The CDR3 nucleotides read TGTGCCACCAGTGACTCGACAGGCGGGGGTGAAAAACTGTTTTTT. V gene TRBV24-1 combines with J gene TRBJ1-4; a weak D match, TRBD1 (6 bases). The CDR3 has 15 amino acids. The germline V and J ends were trimmed by 4 bases and 7 bases, with 15 bases remaining between them. CDR1 is KGHDR, CDR2 SFDVKD, per germline.

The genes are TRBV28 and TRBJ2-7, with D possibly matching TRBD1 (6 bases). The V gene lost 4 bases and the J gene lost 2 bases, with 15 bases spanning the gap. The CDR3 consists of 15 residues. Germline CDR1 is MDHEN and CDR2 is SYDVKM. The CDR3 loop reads CASSSPGTLAYEQYF. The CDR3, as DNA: TGTGCCAGCAGTTCGCCCGGGACACTAGCCTACGAGCAGTACTTC.

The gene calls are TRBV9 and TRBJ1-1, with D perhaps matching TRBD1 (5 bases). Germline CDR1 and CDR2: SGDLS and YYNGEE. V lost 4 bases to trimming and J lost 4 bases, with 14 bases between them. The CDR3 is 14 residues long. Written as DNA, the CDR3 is TGTGCCAGCAGCCCCCAGGGCCCGGCCACTGAAGCTTTCTTT. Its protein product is CASSPQGPATEAFF. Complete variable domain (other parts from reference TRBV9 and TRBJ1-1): DSGVTQTPKHLITATGQRVTLRCSPRSGDLSVYWYQQSLDQGLQFLIQYYNGEERAKGNILERFSAQQFPDLHSELNLSSLELGDSALYFCASSPQGPATEAFFGQGTRLTVV.

The CDR3 DNA is TGTGCCAGCAGTCCCCTCCGGGGGCGGGGGCATGGCTACACCTTC. Translated, it gives CASSPLRGRGHGYTF. This rearrangement joins TRBV6-2 or TRBV6-3 to TRBJ1-2; TRBD1 might be the D (6 bases). Germline V CDR1 and CDR2: MNHEY, SVGEGT. V was shortened by 5 bases and J by 6 bases, with 19 bases between the two germline ends. The length of the CDR3 is 15 residues.

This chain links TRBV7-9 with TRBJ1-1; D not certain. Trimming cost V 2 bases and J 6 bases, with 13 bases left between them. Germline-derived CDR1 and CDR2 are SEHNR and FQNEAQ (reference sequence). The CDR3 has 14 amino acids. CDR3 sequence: CASSLREEAPEAFF. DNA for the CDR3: TGTGCCAGCAGCTTACGCGAGGAGGCGCCTGAAGCTTTCTTT.